The 4 T cell receptor beta chains below were found in one sample sequenced in a study of blood T cell repertoires in COVID-19. Sequenced by immunoSEQ multiplex PCR; TCRdb stores in-frame clones only, minus some. The profile shows some 16,000 clones, about 87% of them singletons. Input material: peripheral blood. The receptors originated from a human donor in a cohort sampled during active COVID-19.

In this sample, this clone turned up once. The gene calls are TRBV7-6 and TRBJ2-7; maybe TRBD2 (6 bases). Trimming shortened V by 3 bases and J by 4 bases, and 10 bases separated the two germline ends. In germline, CDR1 is SGHVS, CDR2 FNYEAQ. This CDR3 contains 13 residues. The DNA of the CDR3 is TGTGCCAGCAGCTTCGGGGAGGCTTACGAGCAGTACTTC. It is translated as CASSFGEAYEQYF. The full variable domain, its missing parts supplied by reference TRBV7-6 and TRBJ2-7, is GAGVSQSPRYKVTKRGQDVALRCDPISGHVSLYWYRQALGQGPEFLTYFNYEAQQDKSGLPNDRFSAERPEGSISTLTIQRTEQRDSAMYRCASSFGEAYEQYFGPGTRLTVT.

The chain links TRBV6-5 to TRBJ1-2, with D unclear. CDR1 and CDR2 from the germline V gene are MNHEY and SVGAGI. The CDR3 loop spans 13 amino acids. The ends were cut back, 6 bases at V and 4 bases at J, with 12 bases in the middle. CDR3 bases: TGTGCCAGCAGGGGGTGGCGGGGCTATGGCTACACCTTC. Protein product: CASRGWRGYGYTF.

The chain uses TRBV3-1 (or the pseudogene TRBV3-2) and TRBJ2-5, with a weak D call TRBD2 (6 bases). V dropped 3 bases and J dropped 5 bases, with 16 bases sitting between them. Germline lookup yields CDR1 LGHDT and CDR2 YNNKEL (reference sequence). CDR3 size: 15 residues. The CDR3 loop reads CASSQRGLRRETQYF. As DNA, the CDR3 is TGTGCCAGCAGCCAGCGGGGACTCCGGCGTGAGACCCAGTACTTC.

V gene TRBV6-5 combines with J gene TRBJ1-2; D remains unclear. The V gene's germline CDR1 is MNHEY and CDR2 SVGAGI. V lost 2 bases to trimming and J lost 5 bases, with 15 bases between them. The CDR3 loop spans 15 amino acids. This CDR3 is CASSYDGGPGYGYTF. The CDR3 DNA reads TGTGCCAGCAGTTACGATGGAGGGCCGGGGTATGGCTACACCTTC.